This T cell receptor beta chain was recovered during a study of blood T cell repertoires in COVID-19. Background on the study: Researchers got acute and convalescent COVID-19 samples from the United States, Italy and Spain.

The CDR3 sequence is 13 residues long. Per germline, CDR1 SNHLY and CDR2 FYNNEI. V was pared by 4 bases and J by 5 bases, with 2 bases of the junction left unmatched. Assay: immunoSEQ multiplex PCR; the TCRdb copy retains only in-frame clones and omits some. The sample shows about 250,000 clones, roughly 82% of them seen only once. The sequencing sample was made of peripheral blood. The origin of this receptor is a woman aged 80 or older with active or convalescent COVID-19. The chain combines TRBV2 with TRBJ2-1, with 7 bases that match TRBD2. CDR3 sequence: CASSVAGDNEQFF. DNA for the CDR3: TGTGCCAGCAGTGTGGCGGGGGACAATGAGCAGTTCTTC.